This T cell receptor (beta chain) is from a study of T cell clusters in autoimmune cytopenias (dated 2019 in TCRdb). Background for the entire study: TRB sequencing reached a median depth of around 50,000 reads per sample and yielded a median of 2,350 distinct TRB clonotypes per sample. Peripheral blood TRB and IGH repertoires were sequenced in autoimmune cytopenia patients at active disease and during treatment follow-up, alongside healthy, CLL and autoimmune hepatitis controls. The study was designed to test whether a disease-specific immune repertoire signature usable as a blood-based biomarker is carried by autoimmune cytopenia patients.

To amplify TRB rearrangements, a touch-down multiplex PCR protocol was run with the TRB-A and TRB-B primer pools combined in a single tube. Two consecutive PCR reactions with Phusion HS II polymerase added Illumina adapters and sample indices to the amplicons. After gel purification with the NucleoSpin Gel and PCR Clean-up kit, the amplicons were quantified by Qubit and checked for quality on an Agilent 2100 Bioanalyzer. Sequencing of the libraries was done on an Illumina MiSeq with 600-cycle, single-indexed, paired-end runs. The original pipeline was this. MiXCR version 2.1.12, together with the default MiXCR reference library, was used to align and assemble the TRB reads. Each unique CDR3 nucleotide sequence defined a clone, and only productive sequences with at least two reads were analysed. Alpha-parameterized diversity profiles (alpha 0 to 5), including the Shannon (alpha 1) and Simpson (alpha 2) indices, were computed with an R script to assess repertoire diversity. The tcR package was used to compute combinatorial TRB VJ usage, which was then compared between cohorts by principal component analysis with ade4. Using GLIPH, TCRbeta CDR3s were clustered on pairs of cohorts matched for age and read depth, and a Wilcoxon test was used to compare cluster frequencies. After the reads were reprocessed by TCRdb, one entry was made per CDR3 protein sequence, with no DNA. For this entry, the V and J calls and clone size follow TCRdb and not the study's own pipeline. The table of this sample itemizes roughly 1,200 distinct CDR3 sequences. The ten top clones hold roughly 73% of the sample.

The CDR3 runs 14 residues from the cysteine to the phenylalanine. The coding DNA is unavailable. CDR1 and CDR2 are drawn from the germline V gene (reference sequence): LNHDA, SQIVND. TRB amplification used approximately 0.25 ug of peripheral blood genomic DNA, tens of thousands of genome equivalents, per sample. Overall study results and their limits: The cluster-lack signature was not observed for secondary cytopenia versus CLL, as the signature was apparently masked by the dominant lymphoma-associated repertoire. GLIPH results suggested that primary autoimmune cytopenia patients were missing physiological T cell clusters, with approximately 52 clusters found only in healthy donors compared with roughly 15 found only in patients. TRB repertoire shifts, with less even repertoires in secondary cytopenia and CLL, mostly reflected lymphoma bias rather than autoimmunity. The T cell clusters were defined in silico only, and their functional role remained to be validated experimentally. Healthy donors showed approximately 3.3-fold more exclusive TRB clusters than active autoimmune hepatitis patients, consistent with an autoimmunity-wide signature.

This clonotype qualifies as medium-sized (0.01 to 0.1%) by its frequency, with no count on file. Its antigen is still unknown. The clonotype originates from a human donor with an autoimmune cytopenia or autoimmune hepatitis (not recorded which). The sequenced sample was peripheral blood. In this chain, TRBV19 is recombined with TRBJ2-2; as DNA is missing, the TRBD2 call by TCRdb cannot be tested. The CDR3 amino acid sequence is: CASSIGTLTGELFF.